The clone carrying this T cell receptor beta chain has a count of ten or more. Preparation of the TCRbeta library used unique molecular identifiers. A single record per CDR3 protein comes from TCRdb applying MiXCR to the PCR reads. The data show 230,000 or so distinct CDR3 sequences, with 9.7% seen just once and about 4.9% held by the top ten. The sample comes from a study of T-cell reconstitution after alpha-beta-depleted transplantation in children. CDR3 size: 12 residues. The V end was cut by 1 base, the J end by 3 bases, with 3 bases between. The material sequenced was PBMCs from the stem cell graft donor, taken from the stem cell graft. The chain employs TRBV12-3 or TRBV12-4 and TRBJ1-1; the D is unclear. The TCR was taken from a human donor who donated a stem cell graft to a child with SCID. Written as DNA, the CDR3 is TGTGCCAGCAGTTTAGGTCACACTGAAGCTTTCTTT. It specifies CASSLGHTEAFF.